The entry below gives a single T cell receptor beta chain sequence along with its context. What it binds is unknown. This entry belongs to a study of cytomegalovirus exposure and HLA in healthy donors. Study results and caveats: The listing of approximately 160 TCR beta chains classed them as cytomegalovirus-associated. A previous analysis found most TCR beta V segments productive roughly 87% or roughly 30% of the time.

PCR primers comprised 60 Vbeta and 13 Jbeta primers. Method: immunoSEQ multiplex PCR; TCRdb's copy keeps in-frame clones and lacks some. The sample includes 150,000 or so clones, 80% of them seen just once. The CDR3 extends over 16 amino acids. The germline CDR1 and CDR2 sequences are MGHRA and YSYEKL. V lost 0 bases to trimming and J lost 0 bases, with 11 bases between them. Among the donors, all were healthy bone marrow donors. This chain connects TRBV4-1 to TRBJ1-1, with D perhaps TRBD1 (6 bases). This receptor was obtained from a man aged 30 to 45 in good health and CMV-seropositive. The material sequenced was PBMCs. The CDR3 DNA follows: TGCGCCAGCAGCCAAGAGGGGGCGGGGGTGAACACTGAAGCTTTCTTT. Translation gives CASSQEGAGVNTEAFF.